These T cell receptor beta chains were read from a single sample in a study of blood T cell repertoires in COVID-19. Method: immunoSEQ multiplex PCR; TCRdb's copy keeps in-frame clones and lacks some. The table has approximately 260,000 clones, under 90% seen once. Sample: PBMCs or T cells enriched from blood (not recorded which). The source of these receptors is a man aged 25-45 years with acute COVID-19. The CDR3 runs from the conserved cysteine through the conserved F or W. The order of the fields is V gene, J gene, D gene, clone size, CDR3 DNA, CDR3 protein. D genes are given only for firm matches. Clone size appears in some rows only: once, few, many, or a class for an expanded clone.

TRBV7-8	TRBJ2-3	-	once	TGTGCCAGCAGCGTCAAAGCGGCTAGCACAGATACGCAGTATTTT	CASSVKAASTDTQYF
TRBV2	TRBJ2-2	-	-	TGTGCCAGCAGTGGAGGGCGCACCGGGGAGCTGTTTTTT	CASSGGRTGELFF
TRBV7-2	TRBJ1-4	-	-	TGTGCCAGCAGCCGGGGGGATGAAAAACTGTTTTTT	CASSRGDEKLFF
TRBV6-5	TRBJ1-6	-	-	TGTGCCAGCAGTCGTGCGAGGACTCTTCATTCACCCCTCCACTTT	CASSRARTLHSPLHF
TRBV27	TRBJ2-3	-	-	TGTGCCAGCACCCAAAGGGCGGGTCCGACCACAGATACGCAGTATTTT	CASTQRAGPTTDTQYF
TRBV10-1	TRBJ1-1	-	-	TGCGCCAGCAGCACACAGGGCCGAGCCGCTGAAGCTTTCTTT	CASSTQGRAAEAFF
TRBV27	TRBJ1-3	-	-	TGTGCCAGCGGGGCTCAGGGAACCTCTGGAAACACCATATATTTT	CASGAQGTSGNTIYF
TRBV4-2	TRBJ1-1	-	few	TGTGCCAGCAGCCAAGGGGAGAGAGCTGAAGCTTTCTTT	CASSQGERAEAFF
TRBV3-1/TRBV3-2	TRBJ1-6	-	-	TGTGCCAGCAGCCAAGATCTGGCCGATAATTCACCCCTCCACTTT	CASSQDLADNSPLHF
TRBV2	TRBJ2-1	TRBD1	-	TGTGCCAGCATACTCTCAGGGGGTCTGGAGCCGGTCTTC	CASILSGGLEPVF
TRBV7-2	TRBJ1-1	-	few	TGTGCCAGCAGCTTAAGGGGAACGACCCCGAACACTGAAGCTTTCTTT	CASSLRGTTPNTEAFF